The rows below give T cell receptor beta chains drawn from one sample of a study of human T cells and chemical hapten exposure. TCRdb called the 5' RACE reads again in MiXCR, with one record for every CDR3 protein. The data hold approximately 140,000 distinct CDR3 sequences, with around 4% observed a single time. The receptors were sampled from a female donor in good health. Each CDR3 is given with its conserved first and last residue. D genes are given only for firm matches. Expanded clones are given a class, and other clones once, few, many or no size at all.

V	size	D	length	J	DNA	CDR3
TRBV7-2	many	NA	19	TRBJ1-1	TGTGCCAGCAGCTTTATGGGCCCGATAAGAGGCAGGGGAGGGACTGAAGCTTTCTTT	CASSFMGPIRGRGGTEAFF
TRBV20-1	many	TRBD2	13	TRBJ2-3	TGCAGTGCTCGTAGCGGGGGGGCCGGTACGCAGTATTTT	CSARSGGAGTQYF
TRBV3-1	many	NA	15	TRBJ1-2	TGTGCCAGCAGCCAACAGACCGACATACCCTATGGCTACACCTTC	CASSQQTDIPYGYTF
TRBV7-7	many	TRBD2	15	TRBJ2-3	TGTGCTAGCAGCTTGCTAGCGGGGGGGCAAGATACGCAGTATTTT	CASSLLAGGQDTQYF
TRBV5-1	many	NA	14	TRBJ1-1	TGCGCCAGCAGCCCACGGGCAGGAGGAACTGAAGCTTTCTTT	CASSPRAGGTEAFF
TRBV20-1	many	NA	15	TRBJ1-1	TGCATCAGCAAAGACGGCTCCCGGGGGAACACTGAAGCTTTCTTT	CISKDGSRGNTEAFF
TRBV5-1	many	NA	14	TRBJ2-7	TGCGCCAGCAGCTTGGCAAGGGGAAATAGGGAGCAGTACTTC	CASSLARGNREQYF
TRBV7-8	few	TRBD1	20	TRBJ2-4	TGTGCCAGCAGCCCTCTAACGACAGGGCCACGACCCCTAGCCAAAAACATTCAGTACTTC	CASSPLTTGPRPLAKNIQYF
TRBV4-2	many	TRBD1	14	TRBJ1-1	TGTGCCAGCAGCCGGGACAGGGGTTTCACTGAAGCTTTCTTT	CASSRDRGFTEAFF
TRBV12-3/TRBV12-4	NA	NA	16	TRBJ2-1	TGTGCCAGCAGTATACAGGGAGGGAGCTCCTACAATGAGCAGTTCTTC	CASSIQGGSSYNEQFF
TRBV10-3	many	NA	15	TRBJ2-5	TGTGCCATCAGTGAGTCCGGACGGACCCAAGAGACCCAGTACTTC	CAISESGRTQETQYF
TRBV7-9	many	NA	11	TRBJ2-7	TGTGCCAGCAGCTTTCGCTACGAGCAGTACTTC	CASSFRYEQYF
TRBV2	NA	NA	12	TRBJ1-6	TGTGCCAGCAACCCGGGTGGCTCACCCCTCCACTTT	CASNPGGSPLHF
TRBV5-1	many	NA	16	TRBJ2-4	TGCGCCAGCAGCTTTAACAACTTCTTAGCCAAAAACATTCAGTACTTC	CASSFNNFLAKNIQYF
TRBV5-1	many	NA	14	TRBJ2-3	TGCGCCAGCAGCTTGGCAACAGCCAGCGATACGCAGTATTTT	CASSLATASDTQYF
TRBV28	many	TRBD2	16	TRBJ2-1	TGTGCCAGCAGCCACACCGGTCAGCGGGGCCGGAATGAGCAGTTCTTC	CASSHTGQRGRNEQFF
TRBV27	many	NA	17	TRBJ1-2	TGTGCCAGCAGTCTCAGTCAACTTGAGGGGAGGCTCTATGGCTACACCTTC	CASSLSQLEGRLYGYTF
TRBV27	many	NA	15	TRBJ2-7	TGTGCCAGCAGTTTAGGGGGCTTGGGGGCCTACGAGCAGTACTTC	CASSLGGLGAYEQYF
TRBV12-3/TRBV12-4	few	NA	14	TRBJ1-5	TGTGCCAGCAGTTGGGGCCGGGGCAGACAGCCCCAGCATTTT	CASSWGRGRQPQHF
TRBV7-3	NA	NA	22	TRBJ2-6	TGTGCCAGCAGCTTACACATAGGTCCGGGACCCGGCCTCTCTGCTGGGGCCAACGTCCTGACTTTC	CASSLHIGPGPGLSAGANVLTF
TRBV7-2	many	NA	15	TRBJ1-2	TGTGCCAGCAGTCGAATGAGGGCAGGGAATTATGGCTACACCTTC	CASSRMRAGNYGYTF
TRBV2	many	TRBD2	14	TRBJ2-5	TGTGCCAGCAGTGGGACTAGCGGGGGCGAGACCCAGTACTTC	CASSGTSGGETQYF
TRBV5-1	many	TRBD1	13	TRBJ1-5	TGCGCCAGCAGCCCGGACAGGGATCAGCCCCAGCATTTT	CASSPDRDQPQHF
TRBV2	many	TRBD1	14	TRBJ1-1	TGTGCCAGCAGTGGGGACAGGGCTTTAATTGAAGCTTTCTTT	CASSGDRALIEAFF
TRBV7-9	NA	TRBD1	14	TRBJ2-7	TGTGCCAGCAGCCCCGGACAGGGTACGGACGAGCAGTACTTC	CASSPGQGTDEQYF
TRBV19	many	NA	11	TRBJ1-4	TGTGCCGGAGCATCTAATGAAAAACTGTTTTTT	CAGASNEKLFF
TRBV20-1	few	NA	18	TRBJ1-6	TGCAGTGCTGAGTACCGGGACCAGGGACCGACTACCGATTCACCCCTCCACTTT	CSAEYRDQGPTTDSPLHF
TRBV7-2	many	NA	12	TRBJ2-1	TGTGCCAGCAGCTTCAATGGGGGGAGGCAGTTCTTC	CASSFNGGRQFF
TRBV7-9	many	TRBD1	19	TRBJ1-6	TGTGCCAGCAGCTCCACCGGGACAGGGACTCCACTAGTTAATTCACCCCTCCACTTT	CASSSTGTGTPLVNSPLHF
TRBV20-1	many	TRBD1	18	TRBJ1-1	TGCAGTGCTAGAGCTAAAGGGGGGACAGGGGGTTTGGGAACTGAAGCTTTCTTT	CSARAKGGTGGLGTEAFF
TRBV10-3	many	NA	14	TRBJ2-3	TGTGCCATCAGTGAAACGGGGGCTGAAGATACGCAGTATTTT	CAISETGAEDTQYF
TRBV6-6	many	NA	14	TRBJ2-7	TGTGCCAGCAGTTACGGGCAGGTAGCCTACGAGCAGTACTTC	CASSYGQVAYEQYF
TRBV5-4	many	NA	13	TRBJ1-1	TGTGCCAGCAGCTTCGTTGCAGGACTCGAAGCTTTCTTT	CASSFVAGLEAFF
TRBV5-1	many	NA	13	TRBJ1-2	TGCGCCAGCAGTGGAACACCTAACTATGGCTACACCTTC	CASSGTPNYGYTF
TRBV29-1	many	NA	14	TRBJ2-5	TGCAGCGTTGGTTTAGGGCGGCGGCAAGAGACCCAGTACTTC	CSVGLGRRQETQYF
TRBV20-1	many	NA	16	TRBJ1-1	TGCAGTGCTAGAGATTTATTGAGACAGAAGAACACTGAAGCTTTCTTT	CSARDLLRQKNTEAFF
TRBV5-1	many	NA	14	TRBJ2-3	TGCGCCAGCAGCTTGGAAGGGCTCGGAGATACGCAGTATTTT	CASSLEGLGDTQYF
TRBV4-2	many	NA	16	TRBJ1-1	TGTGCCAGCAGCCATCCCAGAGGCCGGGTTAACACTGAAGCTTTCTTT	CASSHPRGRVNTEAFF
TRBV13	many	NA	17	TRBJ1-1	TGTGCCAGCAACAAACAGGGATCTCTTACCCCGAACACTGAAGCTTTCTTT	CASNKQGSLTPNTEAFF
TRBV29-1	many	NA	14	TRBJ2-3	TGCAGCGTTGAAGAACGGGGGGCAAGGGATACGCAGTATTTT	CSVEERGARDTQYF
TRBV7-2	many	NA	15	TRBJ1-6	TGTGCCAGCAGCTTAGGGGCCAGATATAATTCACCCCTCCACTTT	CASSLGARYNSPLHF
TRBV7-2	NA	TRBD1	15	TRBJ1-2	TGTGCCAGCAACGACGGACAGGGGAGGAACTATGGCTACACCTTC	CASNDGQGRNYGYTF
TRBV10-3	many	NA	16	TRBJ2-1	TGTGCCATCAGTGAGTCTGGGGGGGGCACCTACAATGAGCAGTTCTTC	CAISESGGGTYNEQFF
TRBV5-6	many	NA	14	TRBJ1-1	TGTGCCAGCAGCTTGGGACCAAGGGGGACTGAAGCTTTCTTT	CASSLGPRGTEAFF
TRBV19	many	TRBD1	15	TRBJ2-7	TGTGCCAGTAGTGCCCCGGGACAGCGCGCCTACGAGCAGTACTTC	CASSAPGQRAYEQYF
TRBV18	few	NA	16	TRBJ2-1	TGTGCCAGCCTAATCAGCAGGGGAGTCGCCTACAATGAGCAGTTCTTC	CASLISRGVAYNEQFF
TRBV5-5	few	NA	14	TRBJ2-4	TGTGCCAGCAGGACGTCGTTTGCCGAAAACATTCAGTACTTC	CASRTSFAENIQYF
TRBV18	many	NA	17	TRBJ2-3	TGTGCCAGCTCACCCAACCAGGGACATCAGAGCACAGATACGCAGTATTTT	CASSPNQGHQSTDTQYF
TRBV25-1	many	NA	12	TRBJ1-2	TGTGCCAGCAGTGGCAGAGCCTATGGCTACACCTTC	CASSGRAYGYTF
TRBV21-1	NA	NA	15	TRBJ2-3	TGTGCCAGCAAGGGGATAGCGGGGCGTACAGATACGCAGTATTTT	CASKGIAGRTDTQYF
TRBV25-1	many	TRBD1	15	TRBJ1-4	TGTGCCAGTTCCGAGACAGGGACACATAATGAAAAACTGTTTTTT	CASSETGTHNEKLFF
TRBV11-2	many	TRBD1	14	TRBJ1-5	TGTGCCAGCAGCCAGCAGGGGGCTGGGCAGCCCCAGCATTTT	CASSQQGAGQPQHF
TRBV12-3/TRBV12-4	NA	TRBD2	14	TRBJ2-5	TGTGCCAGCAGACTAGCGGGGGGGCAAGAGACCCAGTACTTC	CASRLAGGQETQYF
TRBV4-1	few	NA	13	TRBJ2-5	TGCGCCAGCAGCCAAGTCTGCCAAGAGACCCAGTACTTC	CASSQVCQETQYF
TRBV7-9	many	NA	13	TRBJ2-3	TGTGCCAGCAGCTTAGAGGGGCCAGATACGCAGTATTTT	CASSLEGPDTQYF
TRBV7-9	many	NA	13	TRBJ1-1	TGTGCCAGCAGCTCCCAAATGAACACTGAAGCTTTCTTT	CASSSQMNTEAFF
TRBV4-3	few	NA	15	TRBJ1-1	TGCGCCAGCAGCCCACGCGACAGCCCGAACACTGAAGCTTTCTTT	CASSPRDSPNTEAFF
TRBV12-3/TRBV12-4	many	NA	15	TRBJ2-5	TGTGCCAGCAGTTTAGACAGGGAAGGGTTGGAGACCCAGTACTTC	CASSLDREGLETQYF